This T cell receptor (beta chain) was found in a study of T cell responses to AZD1222 COVID-19 vaccine. Study conclusions and caveats: Baseline seropositives among AZD1222 recipients totaled only five or six.

The method was immunoSEQ multiplex PCR; TCRdb's version includes in-frame clones alone and lacks a portion of them. The table lists under 80,000 clones, roughly 80% of them singletons. CDR1 and CDR2 from the germline V gene are LNHDA and SQIVND (reference sequence). The CDR3 runs to 14 residues. Trimming cost V 9 bases and J 0 bases, with 9 bases left between them. About this clone: The target antigen is unknown.

The receptor's source is an adult in good health. The specimen was peripheral blood, collected on day 0 of AZD1222 vaccination. The rearrangement uses TRBV19 and TRBJ2-6; D is possibly TRBD2 (6 bases). CDR3 sequence reads: CASLGGSGANVLTF. In DNA, the CDR3 is TGTGCCAGCCTCGGGGGCTCTGGGGCCAACGTCCTGACTTTC. Full variable domain (rest looked up from reference TRBV19 and TRBJ2-6): DGGITQSPKYLFRKEGQNVTLSCEQNLNHDAMYWYRQDPGQGLRLIYYSQIVNDFQKGDIAEGYSVSREKKESFPLTVTSAQKNPTAFYLCASLGGSGANVLTFGAGSRLTVL.